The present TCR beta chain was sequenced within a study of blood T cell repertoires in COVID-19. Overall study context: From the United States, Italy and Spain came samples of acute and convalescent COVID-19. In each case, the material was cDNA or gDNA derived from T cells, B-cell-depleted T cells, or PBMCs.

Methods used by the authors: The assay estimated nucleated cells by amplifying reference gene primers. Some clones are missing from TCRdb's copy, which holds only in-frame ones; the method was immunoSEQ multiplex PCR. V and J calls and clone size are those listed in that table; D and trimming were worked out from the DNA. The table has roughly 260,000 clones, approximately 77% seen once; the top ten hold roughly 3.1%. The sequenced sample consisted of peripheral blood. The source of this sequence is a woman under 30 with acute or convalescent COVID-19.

The CDR3 DNA reads as TGTGCCATCAGGAAGACAGGGGAGTCGGACTATGGCTACACCTTC. The encoded protein is CAIRKTGESDYGYTF. This rearrangement joins TRBV10-3 to TRBJ1-2, with 8 bases that match TRBD1. The junction had 9 bases not matched to a gene; V was cut back by 6 bases and J by 3 bases. Germline assignment: CDR1 ENHRY and CDR2 SYGVKD. The CDR3 contains 15 residues.